This T cell receptor beta chain was captured in a study of T cells in Graves' hyperthyroidism and ophthalmopathy. Whole-study results and caveats: The blood repertoire included most of the expanded thyroid clonotypes above 0.001. Ophthalmopathy cases were set apart from stable hyperthyroidism by a 13 V-J model.

On this clonotype itself: Antigen: not known.

There were TCR beta CDR3 regions amplified from RNA transcripts. A set of HTBI primers served as the primers for a first-round RT-PCR of the TCR CDR3. TCRdb re-analysed the multiplex PCR reads in MiXCR, keeping a single row per CDR3 protein. The sample shows some 740,000 distinct CDR3 sequences, 14% of them seen only once. In patients aged 18 to 65, hyperthyroidism was newly diagnosed, with duration under 2 months. Germline-derived CDR1 and CDR2 are MDHEN and SYDVKM. This CDR3 has 10 amino acids. Trimming removed 4 bases from V and 10 bases from J, with 6 bases in between. The gene calls are TRBV28 and TRBJ2-3; D is undetermined. This TCR was recovered from a woman aged 18-29 years with Graves' hyperthyroidism. The specimen sequenced was blood. Here the CDR3 reads CASSSEAQYF. Here the CDR3 DNA reads TGTGCCAGCAGTTCTGAAGCGCAGTATTTT.